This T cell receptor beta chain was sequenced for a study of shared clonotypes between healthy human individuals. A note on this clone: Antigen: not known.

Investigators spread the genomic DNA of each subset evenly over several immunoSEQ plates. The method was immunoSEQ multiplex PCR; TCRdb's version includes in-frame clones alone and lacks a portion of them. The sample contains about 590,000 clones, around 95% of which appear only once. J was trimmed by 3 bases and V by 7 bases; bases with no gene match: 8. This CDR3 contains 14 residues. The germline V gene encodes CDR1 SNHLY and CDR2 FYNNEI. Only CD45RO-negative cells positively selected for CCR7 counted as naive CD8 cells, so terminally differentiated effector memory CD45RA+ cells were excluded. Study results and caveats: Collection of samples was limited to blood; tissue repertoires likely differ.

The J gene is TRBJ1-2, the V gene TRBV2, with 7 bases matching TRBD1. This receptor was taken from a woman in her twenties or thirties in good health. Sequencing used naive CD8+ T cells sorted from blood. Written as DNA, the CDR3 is TGTGCCAGCAAAGAGGGGGCCCGACACTATGGCTACACCTTC. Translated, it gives CASKEGARHYGYTF.